Described below is a single T cell receptor beta chain sequence and its context. The antigen it recognizes is unknown. The input lacks base qualities; no much larger clone sits a single base away. The 40 or so donors, aged 6 to 90 years, were systemically healthy Caucasian individuals from Russia. Each donor gave around 9.9 milliliters of peripheral blood, collected into EDTA-treated Vacutainer tubes. Ficoll-Paque density-gradient centrifugation was used to isolate PBMCs, with at least 6.5 million per sample. Total RNA, at least 6 micrograms per sample, was extracted from PBMCs with Trizol reagent. The percentages of naive CD45RAhigh/CD27high T cells were determined by flow cytometry on a PBMC aliquot from every donor. The data are from a study of blood T cells in healthy people across ages (dated by TCRdb to the mid-2010s). With regard to the full study: Template switching captured roughly one uniquely barcoded TCR beta cDNA molecule per two T cells in model experiments. To track age-related changes in TCR beta repertoire diversity, the study relied on deep sequencing normalized with unique cDNA molecular identifiers. Four age groups were formed from the donors: young (average 16 years), middle-aged (approximately 40), aged (roughly 59) and long-lived (more than 75). The study analyzed two additional independent replicas of 1 million unique cDNA reads from the same blood draw for two donors, one aged 18 to 29 and one aged 80 or older.

To prepare the library, 5' RACE was applied. The sequencer listed for this sample is Illumina HiSeq 2500. A second 7 to 11 cycle PCR used a sample-barcoded 5' primer and a J-beta primer mix. A template-switch 5' adaptor carrying 12 random nucleotides introduced a unique molecular identifier onto each TCR beta cDNA molecule. Each sample yielded at least 3 million CDR3-containing paired-end reads. The Mint cDNA synthesis kit, primed by a TRBC-specific oligonucleotide, was used to synthesize first-strand cDNA from all RNA. After uracil-DNA glycosylase treatment, a first 18-cycle PCR used universal primers M1SS and BC2_uni_R on all cDNA. Regarding the original processing steps: For normalization, 1 million high-quality reads, each with a distinct molecular identifier, were randomly selected from each sample. Instead of being binned into consensus sequences, reads that shared molecular identifiers were thrown out. MiTCR, with a Q25 quality threshold and the strictest error-elimination algorithm, was used for CDR3 identification, clonotype clustering and error correction. Lower-bound total TCR beta diversity was estimated with a nonparametric unseen species model using Euler transformation. Using fastp at Q25 and MiXCR, TCRdb reprocessed the public reads and kept productive beta chains. Rows are combined by CDR3 protein, so each entry shows the most common genes and DNA. TCRdb, not the original authors, processed these V and J calls. Within this sample are 780,000 or so distinct CDR3 sequences, with 25% of them counted one time only. The ten largest make up approximately 4% of the sample.

Here is what the overall study found, with its caveats: Since profiling was done on bulk unsorted PBMCs, naive and antigen-experienced compartments could not be conclusively compared. Estimates of total diversity from one million sequenced T cells were regarded as lower bounds and underestimates. A strong correlation was found between observed TCR beta diversity and the percentage of naive T cells measured by flow cytometry. The long-lived group showed more naive CD4+ T cells, fewer expanded clones and increased TCR diversity than the aged group, suggesting age selection. As age increased, observed TCR beta diversity per million T cells dropped in a roughly linear way, and a significant reduction was already evident by age around 41. Because donor CMV infection status was unknown, age-related changes in expanded clonotypes were potentially confounded.

The same data also went into a second study, on T cells of mothers and their children. Looking at the second paper: The donors were nine systemically healthy Caucasian individuals, made up of three mothers and their six children. cDNA synthesis consumed the entire amount of extracted RNA, loaded at around 1.4 ug RNA in each 15 ul reaction. In the second PCR, sample barcodes and 2-4 random nucleotides were introduced via the M1S primer. Each mother yielded over 9 million TCR beta CDR3 reads and each child 3 million or so reads. In both related and unrelated pairs, thymic selection shapes the output of TCR recombination in a similar way, with inherited differences having only a minor effect. Normalized repertoire overlap in related mother-child pairs was always slightly higher than in unrelated mother-child pairs, but the difference was never significant. No persistent microchimeric T cell clones were detected, at a sensitivity of 80 to 100 clones per million clonotypes. The study used deep NGS to compare TCR beta repertoires of mothers and children, seeking features distinguishing related mother-child pairs from unrelated individuals. The mean age was approximately 41 +/- 4 years for the mothers and about 10 +/- 4 years for the children. Libraries were sequenced on Illumina HiSeq 2000 with 100+100 nt paired-end reads after adapter ligation with NEBNext reagents. To avoid cross-contamination, the mother libraries and the child libraries were prepared a month apart and sequenced in separate runs. Between 500,000 and 2,000,000 distinct TCR beta clonotypes were identified per donor. Naive TCR beta clonotypes were estimated from low-frequency clonotypes matched to each donor's FACS-determined naive share, without sorting.

Source material: blood. This TCR was sampled from a boy aged 5-17 years in good health.

CDR3 protein: CASSARTGRDTQYF. The nucleotide sequence is TGTGCCAGCAGCGCTCGGACAGGTCGGGATACGCAGTATTTT. The rearrangement joined TRBV9 to TRBJ2-3; TRBD1 lines up with 7 middle nucleotides. The CDR3 runs 14 residues from the cysteine to the phenylalanine. Only CDR3 DNA remains: 42 bases, in frame from the first base. CDR1 and CDR2 were assigned from the germline V gene as SGDLS and YYNGEE. At the junction V is shortened by 3 bases and J by 6 bases; bases outside the gene matches: 7.